These 22 T cell receptor beta chains share one sample of origin, sequenced in a study of blood T cell repertoires in COVID-19. Sequenced by immunoSEQ multiplex PCR; TCRdb stores in-frame clones only, minus some. The sample includes approximately 75,000 clones, about 93% of them seen just once. Material for sequencing was peripheral blood. The receptors here all came from a human donor in a cohort sampled during active COVID-19.

This rearrangement joins TRBV2 to TRBJ2-5; TRBD1 aligns across 10 bases. The germline V gene has CDR1 SNHLY and CDR2 FYNNEI. The CDR3 loop spans 15 amino acids. Germline trimming cut 2 bases from V and 3 bases from J; bases unmatched to any gene: 3. CDR3: CASSERTGGKETQYF. As DNA, the CDR3 is TGTGCCAGCAGTGAACGGACAGGGGGGAAAGAGACCCAGTACTTC.

The chain employs TRBV5-6 and TRBJ1-3; perhaps TRBD1 as D (6 bases). The CDR3 sequence is 14 residues long. Per germline, CDR1 SGHDT and CDR2 YYEEEE. V lost 3 bases to trimming and J lost 0 bases, with 7 bases between them. The CDR3, as DNA: TGTGCCAGCAGCTCGACAGGCTCTGGAAACACCATATATTTT. Its translation is CASSSTGSGNTIYF.

The chain is built from TRBV7-9 and TRBJ2-1, with 11 nucleotides matching TRBD2. Germline V CDR1 and CDR2: SEHNR, FQNEAQ (reference sequence). This CDR3 region has 18 residues. V was clipped by 5 bases and J by 7 bases; unmatched bases: 16. The CDR3 DNA reads as TGTGCCAGCAGCCCCACAGGTTCCCCTAGCGGGGGGAAGAATGAGCAGTTCTTC. Translation: CASSPTGSPSGGKNEQFF.

The chain uses TRBV7-2 and TRBJ1-2, with a weak D call TRBD1 (5 bases). The germline V and J ends were trimmed by 4 bases and 7 bases, with 19 bases remaining between them. Germline CDR1 SGHTA, CDR2 FQGNSA. This CDR3 region has 15 residues. CDR3 coding DNA: TGTGCCAGCAGCTGGATTGGGGCAGCGGGAGGTGGCTACACCTTC. Its translation: CASSWIGAAGGGYTF.

The chain couples TRBV18 to TRBJ2-5, with D possibly being TRBD1 (6 bases). With 4 bases removed from V and 1 base from J, the gap between germline ends came to 13 bases. The germline gives CDR1 KGHSH, CDR2 LQKENI. The CDR3 runs to 15 residues. CDR3 in DNA: TGTGCCAGCTCACTCCGACGGACAGCCCAAGAGACCCAGTACTTC. It yields the protein CASSLRRTAQETQYF.

This chain joins TRBV10-3 and TRBJ2-3; D is unclear. Germline V CDR1 and CDR2: ENHRY, SYGVKD. V was shortened by 3 bases and J by 5 bases, with 6 bases between the two germline ends. The CDR3 sequence is 12 residues long. The CDR3 sequence is CAISELEDTQYF. Written as DNA, the CDR3 is TGTGCCATCAGTGAATTAGAAGATACGCAGTATTTT.

The chain links TRBV19 to TRBJ1-1, with D unresolved. Germline CDR1 is LNHDA and CDR2 is SQIVND (reference sequence). Trimming cost V 5 bases and J 3 bases, with 13 bases left between them. The CDR3 spans 14 residues. CDR3 nucleotides: TGTGCCAGTAGTGTTTCAGGATCCCACACTGAAGCTTTCTTT. This encodes CASSVSGSHTEAFF.

This clone has a single count. The CDR3 sequence is CASSWDREETQYF. The CDR3 coding sequence is TGTGCCAGCAGTTGGGACAGGGAAGAGACCCAGTACTTC. This rearrangement joins TRBV6-5 to TRBJ2-5; 9 bases are shared with TRBD1. Germline trimming cut 4 bases from V and 3 bases from J; bases unmatched to any gene: 0. The CDR3 runs to 13 residues. CDR1 and CDR2 from the germline V gene are MNHEY and SVGAGI.

This chain uses TRBV10-3 with TRBJ1-5; D remains unclear. From germline, CDR1 is ENHRY and CDR2 SYGVKD. The length of the CDR3 is 13 residues. Trimming cost V 2 bases and J 7 bases, with 9 bases left between them. The CDR3 loop is CAISEQRTQPQHF. The CDR3 DNA follows: TGTGCCATCAGTGAGCAGCGAACCCAGCCCCAGCATTTT.

The V call is TRBV7-8, the J call TRBJ1-1; 7 nucleotides line up with TRBD1. The germline gives CDR1 SGHVS, CDR2 FQNEAQ. The CDR3 is 14 residues long. V lost 5 bases, J lost 6 bases, and 9 bases stayed unmatched. DNA of the CDR3: TGTGCCAGCAGCCCAGACAGGGCAACCCCTGAAGCTTTCTTT. It codes for CASSPDRATPEAFF.

The chain carries TRBV19 and TRBJ1-6; D gene uncertain. The CDR3 is made up of 14 amino acids. In germline, CDR1 is LNHDA, CDR2 SQIVND (reference sequence). The V end lost 4 bases, the J end lost 3 bases, and 7 bases lay between the germline ends. The CDR3 protein is CASSRAVYNSPLHF. Here the CDR3 DNA reads TGTGCCAGTAGTAGGGCAGTCTATAATTCACCCCTCCACTTT.

The rearrangement joins TRBV5-5 to TRBJ1-2; TRBD1 agrees at 7 bases. CDR3 size: 16 residues. Trimming took 0 bases from V and 3 from J; bases not matched to a gene: 8. CDR1 and CDR2 (germline): SGHKS, YYEKEE (reference sequence). The CDR3 DNA sequence: TGTGCCAGCAGCTTGGCATCAAGGGGGCGAGACTATGGCTACACCTTC. Protein: CASSLASRGRDYGYTF.

V and J are TRBV27 and TRBJ2-1, with 8 bases lining up with TRBD2. CDR3 length: 16 amino acids. The V gene end was trimmed by 5 bases and the J gene end by 0 bases; junction bases not matched to a gene: 6. Germline V gives CDR1 MNHEY, CDR2 SMNVEV (reference sequence). The CDR3 DNA reads as TGTGCCAGCAGTACTAAACGGGGGGGCTCCTACAATGAGCAGTTCTTC. Residues: CASSTKRGGSYNEQFF.

The rearrangement links TRBV30 to TRBJ2-5; D ambiguous. Germline CDR1 and CDR2: GTSNPN and SVGIG (reference sequence). The V and J ends lost 1 base and 9 bases respectively, with 12 bases between them. CDR3 length: 12 residues. DNA of the CDR3: TGTGCCTGGAGTGCAGGTCAAGACGCCCAGTACTTC. Its translation: CAWSAGQDAQYF.

The chain links TRBV18 to TRBJ1-1; TRBD1 might be the D (5 bases). Germline CDR1 reads KGHSH; CDR2 reads LQKENI. CDR3 length equals 15 residues. Between the trimmed V and J ends, which lost 7 bases and 4 bases, there was a span of 19 bases. CDR3 sequence: CASFPFLLGGTEAFF. CDR3 DNA: TGTGCCAGCTTCCCCTTTCTTTTGGGGGGCACTGAAGCTTTCTTT.

The rearrangement uses TRBV19 and TRBJ1-6, with a weak D call TRBD1 (5 bases). CDR1 LNHDA and CDR2 SQIVND come from the germline V gene (reference sequence). The length of the CDR3 is 13 residues. V lost 9 bases, J lost 8 bases, and 14 bases lay in between. CDR3 bases: TGTGCCAGCAGGGACTTCAAGGATTCACCCCTCCACTTT. This encodes CASRDFKDSPLHF.

This clone was counted only a few times. The CDR3 bases are TGCAGTGCTCGCACAGGGGACGAGCAGTACTTC. Translating it yields CSARTGDEQYF. V is TRBV20-1 and J is TRBJ2-7, with 7 nucleotides matching TRBD1. The CDR3 sequence is 11 residues long. Trimming cost V 5 bases and J 5 bases; bases outside gene matches: 3. Germline V CDR1 and CDR2: DFQATT, SNEGSKA (reference sequence).

The chain joins TRBV10-2 to TRBJ2-3, with 12 bases matching TRBD2. Trimming at V came to 3 bases and at J to 7 bases, leaving 8 bases not matched to a gene. This CDR3 is 16 amino acids long. Germline CDR1 reads WSHSY; CDR2 reads SAAADI. In DNA, the CDR3 is TGCGCCAGCAGTGACGAACTAGCGGGGGGCATTTATACGCAGTATTTT. This gives the protein CASSDELAGGIYTQYF.

In its sample, this clone was seen once. For the CDR3, the DNA is TGTGCCAGCAGTACAACAGGGGTAGAGACCCAGTACTTC. Residues: CASSTTGVETQYF. This rearrangement joins TRBV6-5 to TRBJ2-5, with 7 bases that match TRBD1. Germline V gives CDR1 MNHEY, CDR2 SVGAGI. There are 13 residues in the CDR3. V shed 5 bases, J shed 4 bases, and the junction held 4 bases outside the gene matches.

This clone came up once. The chain employs TRBV6-5 and TRBJ1-2; 11 nucleotides match TRBD1. The trim removed 6 bases at V and 7 bases at J, leaving 7 bases unmatched. Germline V gene data show CDR1 as MNHEY and CDR2 as SVGAGI. The CDR3 contains 14 residues. CDR3 DNA sequence: TGTGCCAGCAGATCAGGACAGGGGGCTCGTGGCTACACCTTC. It encodes CASRSGQGARGYTF.

V is TRBV6-5 and J is TRBJ1-2; no definite D call. The ends were cut back, 2 bases at V and 8 bases at J, with 18 bases in the middle. The CDR3 contains 15 residues. Germline V gene sequence: CDR1 MNHEY, CDR2 SVGAGI. CDR3 nucleotide sequence: TGTGCCAGCAGTTACCTCACGGGAAACCAGGTCGGCTACACCTTC. This encodes CASSYLTGNQVGYTF.

The chain is built from TRBV5-8 and TRBJ1-1; tentatively, D is TRBD1 (6 bases). V dropped 7 bases and J dropped 9 bases, with 22 bases sitting between them. This CDR3 has 14 amino acids. Germline CDR1 reads SGHTS; CDR2 reads YDEGEE. Written as DNA, the CDR3 is TGTGCCAGCGGACACAGGGTAGGCCCTGAAAAAGCTTTCTTT. This codes for CASGHRVGPEKAFF.